These T cell receptor beta chains were read from a single sample in a study of T-cell memory formation after mild COVID-19. From the 5' RACE reads, TCRdb called clonotypes with MiXCR, one entry per CDR3 protein. The sample shows about 560,000 distinct CDR3 sequences, 20% to 25% of them seen only once. Sequenced: PBMCs or a T cell subset sorted from them (not recorded which). The receptors here all came from an adult woman who had mild COVID-19 (a few samples of this study predate the infection). Cell type and time point are not known. The CDR3 runs from the conserved cysteine through the conserved F or W. The D gene is left open where the match is weak. Expanded clones are given a class, and other clones once, few, many or no size at all.

abundance: NA
d_gene: TRBD2
j_gene: TRBJ2-7
v_gene: TRBV27
CDR3aa: CASSISGGAMAYEQYF
CDR3nt: TGTGCCAGCAGCATTAGCGGGGGGGCGATGGCCTACGAGCAGTACTTC

abundance: NA
d_gene: TRBD2
j_gene: TRBJ2-3
v_gene: TRBV29-1
CDR3aa: CSGMGLPNTDTQYF
CDR3nt: TGCAGCGGGATGGGACTACCTAACACAGATACGCAGTATTTT

abundance: few
d_gene: NA
j_gene: TRBJ2-1
v_gene: TRBV9
CDR3aa: CASSAWTDYNEQFF
CDR3nt: TGTGCCAGCAGCGCCTGGACAGACTACAATGAGCAGTTCTTC

abundance: NA
d_gene: NA
j_gene: TRBJ2-3
v_gene: TRBV7-9
CDR3aa: CASSLWAEGDTQYF
CDR3nt: TGTGCCAGCAGCTTATGGGCCGAAGGGGATACGCAGTATTTT

abundance: few
d_gene: TRBD2
j_gene: TRBJ2-1
v_gene: TRBV7-9
CDR3aa: CASSATSGKISSSYNEQFF
CDR3nt: TGTGCCAGCAGCGCTACTAGCGGGAAAATCTCGAGCTCCTACAATGAGCAGTTCTTC

abundance: NA
d_gene: NA
j_gene: TRBJ2-7
v_gene: TRBV5-1
CDR3aa: CASSFGGPVEQYF
CDR3nt: TGCGCCAGCAGCTTCGGGGGGCCGGTCGAGCAGTACTTC

abundance: few
d_gene: NA
j_gene: TRBJ1-5
v_gene: TRBV20-1
CDR3aa: CSVSQSNQPQHF
CDR3nt: TGCAGTGTGTCCCAGTCTAATCAGCCCCAGCATTTT

abundance: NA
d_gene: TRBD2
j_gene: TRBJ2-1
v_gene: TRBV12-3/TRBV12-4
CDR3aa: CASSHPLAESSYNEQFF
CDR3nt: TGTGCCAGCAGCCACCCACTAGCGGAAAGCTCCTACAATGAGCAGTTCTTC

abundance: few
d_gene: NA
j_gene: TRBJ1-2
v_gene: TRBV6-5
CDR3aa: CASSKRTVSLDGYTF
CDR3nt: TGTGCCAGCAGTAAAAGGACAGTTAGTTTGGATGGCTACACCTTC

abundance: NA
d_gene: NA
j_gene: TRBJ2-5
v_gene: TRBV11-3
CDR3aa: CASSQDSPTQETQYF
CDR3nt: TGTGCCAGCAGCCAGGACAGTCCCACTCAAGAGACCCAGTACTTC

abundance: NA
d_gene: TRBD2
j_gene: TRBJ2-4
v_gene: TRBV5-5
CDR3aa: CASSLEGRGENIQYF
CDR3nt: TGTGCCAGCAGCTTAGAGGGGCGGGGGGAAAACATTCAGTACTTC

abundance: few
d_gene: NA
j_gene: TRBJ2-3
v_gene: TRBV20-1
CDR3aa: CSARERVQQYF
CDR3nt: TGCAGTGCTAGAGAGCGAGTCCAACAGTATTTT

abundance: NA
d_gene: NA
j_gene: TRBJ2-1
v_gene: TRBV7-3
CDR3aa: CASSLGPTMGEQFF
CDR3nt: TGTGCCAGCAGCTTAGGGCCAACGATGGGTGAGCAGTTCTTC

abundance: NA
d_gene: NA
j_gene: TRBJ1-1
v_gene: TRBV6-5
CDR3aa: CASSYSGTANTEAFF
CDR3nt: TGTGCCAGCAGTTACTCTGGGACGGCGAACACTGAAGCTTTCTTT

abundance: many
d_gene: TRBD2
j_gene: TRBJ2-1
v_gene: TRBV20-1
CDR3aa: CSARILAADSYNEQFF
CDR3nt: TGCAGTGCTAGGATACTAGCGGCAGACTCCTACAATGAGCAGTTCTTC

abundance: many
d_gene: TRBD2
j_gene: TRBJ2-2
v_gene: TRBV7-8
CDR3aa: CASSLGTSGRELFF
CDR3nt: TGTGCCAGCAGCCTAGGGACTAGCGGACGGGAGCTGTTTTTT

abundance: few
d_gene: NA
j_gene: TRBJ2-1
v_gene: TRBV18
CDR3aa: CASSPNLARKEGNEQFF
CDR3nt: TGTGCCAGCTCACCGAATCTAGCGCGTAAGGAGGGGAATGAGCAGTTCTTC

abundance: few
d_gene: NA
j_gene: TRBJ1-1
v_gene: TRBV28
CDR3aa: CASSLSGRRTEAFF
CDR3nt: TGTGCCAGCAGTTTATCAGGGCGTCGGACTGAAGCTTTCTTT

abundance: few
d_gene: NA
j_gene: TRBJ2-5
v_gene: TRBV9
CDR3aa: CASSEGGVAGTETQYF
CDR3nt: TGTGCCAGCAGCGAGGGAGGTGTAGCAGGGACGGAGACCCAGTACTTC

abundance: many
d_gene: NA
j_gene: TRBJ2-3
v_gene: TRBV4-3
CDR3aa: CASSPGKGMSTDTQYF
CDR3nt: TGCGCCAGCAGCCCGGGGAAGGGGATGAGCACAGATACGCAGTATTTT

abundance: few
d_gene: TRBD1
j_gene: TRBJ1-3
v_gene: TRBV7-9
CDR3aa: CASSFQGDSGNTIYF
CDR3nt: TGTGCCAGCAGCTTTCAGGGGGACTCTGGAAACACCATATATTTT

abundance: few
d_gene: NA
j_gene: TRBJ2-7
v_gene: TRBV7-3
CDR3aa: CASSLGPPEQYF
CDR3nt: TGTGCCAGCAGCTTAGGGCCGCCCGAGCAGTACTTC

abundance: NA
d_gene: NA
j_gene: TRBJ1-2
v_gene: TRBV5-6
CDR3aa: CASSSLRGRNYGYTF
CDR3nt: TGTGCCAGCAGCTCCTTACGGGGGCGAAACTATGGCTACACCTTC

abundance: few
d_gene: TRBD1
j_gene: TRBJ1-1
v_gene: TRBV5-5
CDR3aa: CASSLLPSGTGDEAFF
CDR3nt: TGTGCCAGCAGCTTGCTACCTTCCGGGACAGGGGATGAAGCTTTCTTT

abundance: NA
d_gene: NA
j_gene: TRBJ2-7
v_gene: TRBV7-6
CDR3aa: CASSLRLGSAEQYF
CDR3nt: TGTGCCAGCAGCCTGAGACTAGGGTCCGCCGAGCAGTACTTC

abundance: NA
d_gene: TRBD2
j_gene: TRBJ2-7
v_gene: TRBV7-8
CDR3aa: CASSLGAGWQYF
CDR3nt: TGTGCCAGCAGCTTAGGAGCGGGGTGGCAGTACTTC

abundance: few
d_gene: NA
j_gene: TRBJ2-7
v_gene: TRBV6-2/TRBV6-3
CDR3aa: CASSYLGEGSYEQYF
CDR3nt: TGTGCCAGCAGTTACCTAGGGGAAGGCTCCTACGAGCAGTACTTC

abundance: few
d_gene: TRBD1
j_gene: TRBJ2-3
v_gene: TRBV4-1
CDR3aa: CASSHARDRTLDTQYF
CDR3nt: TGCGCCAGCAGCCATGCCCGGGACAGAACCCTAGATACGCAGTATTTT

abundance: NA
d_gene: NA
j_gene: TRBJ1-4
v_gene: TRBV18
CDR3aa: CASSPRRTPSNEKLFF
CDR3nt: TGTGCCAGCTCACCACGCCGGACTCCTTCCAATGAAAAACTGTTTTTT

abundance: many
d_gene: TRBD1
j_gene: TRBJ2-5
v_gene: TRBV5-1
CDR3aa: CASSFGTGAEETQYF
CDR3nt: TGCGCCAGCAGCTTTGGGACAGGGGCTGAGGAGACCCAGTACTTC

abundance: NA
d_gene: NA
j_gene: TRBJ2-3
v_gene: TRBV12-3/TRBV12-4
CDR3aa: CASSTDRFGGQYF
CDR3nt: TGTGCCAGCAGTACTGACCGGTTCGGAGGGCAGTATTTT

abundance: NA
d_gene: NA
j_gene: TRBJ2-4
v_gene: TRBV7-2
CDR3aa: CASSSPLGWRANIQYF
CDR3nt: TGTGCCAGCAGCTCACCCCTTGGATGGAGGGCTAACATTCAGTACTTC

abundance: NA
d_gene: NA
j_gene: TRBJ1-1
v_gene: TRBV20-1
CDR3aa: CSARQGPTNTEAFF
CDR3nt: TGCAGTGCCAGGCAGGGACCGACGAACACTGAAGCTTTCTTT

abundance: many
d_gene: NA
j_gene: TRBJ2-7
v_gene: TRBV7-2
CDR3aa: CASSSLGGGQGYEQYF
CDR3nt: TGTGCCAGCAGCTCTTTAGGGGGTGGGCAGGGCTACGAGCAGTACTTC

abundance: NA
d_gene: NA
j_gene: TRBJ2-7
v_gene: TRBV9
CDR3aa: CASSVEPDPWGEQYF
CDR3nt: TGTGCCAGCAGCGTAGAACCCGATCCTTGGGGCGAGCAGTACTTC

abundance: NA
d_gene: NA
j_gene: TRBJ1-1
v_gene: TRBV29-1
CDR3aa: CSVRWGPTEAFF
CDR3nt: TGCAGCGTTCGGTGGGGGCCCACTGAAGCTTTCTTT

abundance: NA
d_gene: NA
j_gene: TRBJ2-1
v_gene: TRBV28
CDR3aa: CASSLSPRLSSYNEQFF
CDR3nt: TGTGCCAGCAGTTTATCGCCGAGGTTGAGCTCCTACAATGAGCAGTTCTTC

abundance: few
d_gene: NA
j_gene: TRBJ1-3
v_gene: TRBV5-1
CDR3aa: CASRDDQGTGNTIYF
CDR3nt: TGCGCCAGCAGGGACGATCAGGGGACTGGAAACACCATATATTTT

abundance: few
d_gene: TRBD1
j_gene: TRBJ2-7
v_gene: TRBV5-1
CDR3aa: CASSFTGTGLNEQYF
CDR3nt: TGCGCCAGCAGCTTTACCGGGACAGGGCTCAACGAGCAGTACTTC

abundance: few
d_gene: TRBD1
j_gene: TRBJ2-7
v_gene: TRBV29-1
CDR3aa: CSVKFGQGFSEQYF
CDR3nt: TGCAGCGTTAAATTTGGACAGGGTTTTAGCGAGCAGTACTTC

abundance: few
d_gene: TRBD2
j_gene: TRBJ2-7
v_gene: TRBV6-5
CDR3aa: CASSYSIAGGSEQYF
CDR3nt: TGTGCCAGCAGTTACTCGATAGCGGGAGGGTCCGAGCAGTACTTC

abundance: many
d_gene: NA
j_gene: TRBJ1-3
v_gene: TRBV5-1
CDR3aa: CASSLDQGTGNTIYF
CDR3nt: TGCGCCAGCAGCTTGGATCAGGGAACTGGAAACACCATATATTTT

abundance: few
d_gene: NA
j_gene: TRBJ2-7
v_gene: TRBV7-9
CDR3aa: CASSVGSPAYEQYF
CDR3nt: TGTGCCAGCAGCGTCGGGTCACCCGCCTACGAGCAGTACTTC

abundance: NA
d_gene: NA
j_gene: TRBJ2-1
v_gene: TRBV2
CDR3aa: CASSVTTNNEQFF
CDR3nt: TGTGCCAGCAGTGTCACGACTAACAATGAGCAGTTCTTC

abundance: NA
d_gene: NA
j_gene: TRBJ2-3
v_gene: TRBV7-9
CDR3aa: CASSPRRMGTDTQYF
CDR3nt: TGTGCCAGCAGCCCCAGGCGGATGGGCACAGATACGCAGTATTTT

abundance: many
d_gene: TRBD2
j_gene: TRBJ2-1
v_gene: TRBV11-2
CDR3aa: CASSLASGRAGNEQFF
CDR3nt: TGTGCCAGCAGCTTAGCTAGCGGGAGGGCCGGGAATGAGCAGTTCTTC

abundance: NA
d_gene: TRBD2
j_gene: TRBJ2-2
v_gene: TRBV4-1
CDR3aa: CASSRGSGGPTGELFF
CDR3nt: TGCGCCAGCAGCCGAGGTAGCGGGGGGCCCACCGGGGAGCTGTTTTTT

abundance: few
d_gene: TRBD1
j_gene: TRBJ2-3
v_gene: TRBV24-1
CDR3aa: CATRGQGLDGTDTQYF
CDR3nt: TGTGCCACCAGGGGACAGGGGCTGGATGGAACAGATACGCAGTATTTT

abundance: few
d_gene: NA
j_gene: TRBJ2-2
v_gene: TRBV12-3/TRBV12-4
CDR3aa: CASSFGSGTLSPGELFF
CDR3nt: TGTGCCAGCAGTTTTGGGTCCGGGACACTGTCTCCCGGGGAGCTGTTTTTT

abundance: NA
d_gene: NA
j_gene: TRBJ2-7
v_gene: TRBV20-1
CDR3aa: CSASSGRNYEQYF
CDR3nt: TGCAGTGCTAGCTCCGGACGTAACTACGAGCAGTACTTC